Listed here are 7 T cell receptor beta chains from one sample, sequenced in a study of OX40 agonist ivuxolimab in advanced cancers. The data were produced by immunoSEQ multiplex PCR, yet TCRdb's version contains in-frame clones alone and is incomplete. The table has 50,000 to 55,000 clones, 85% to 90% seen once. Source: CD4+ or CD8+ T cells sorted from blood, taken in a trial of the OX40 agonist ivuxolimab. Receptors were obtained from an adult with an advanced solid tumor such as melanoma, head and neck, liver or kidney cancer.

The genes are TRBV10-3 and TRBJ1-5; 7 positions match TRBD1. The germline V gene has CDR1 ENHRY and CDR2 SYGVKD. The CDR3 spans 15 residues. V was clipped by 6 bases and J by 2 bases; unmatched bases: 7. The CDR3 is CAISQTGDGNQPQHF. CDR3 in DNA: TGTGCCATCAGCCAAACAGGGGATGGCAATCAGCCCCAGCATTTT.

The rearrangement links TRBV27 to TRBJ1-3; perhaps TRBD1 as D (5 bases). The CDR3 totals 15 residues. CDR1 is MNHEY and CDR2 is SMNVEV in the germline V gene (reference sequence). Trimming took off 5 bases at V and 0 bases at J, with 11 bases between the two ends. The CDR3, as DNA: TGTGCCAGCAGTAGGGACGGAAACTCTGGAAACACCATATATTTT. As protein: CASSRDGNSGNTIYF.

The chain uses TRBV6-5 and TRBJ2-3, with 10 bases lining up with TRBD2. In germline, CDR1 is MNHEY, CDR2 SVGAGI. With 10 bases clipped from V and 2 bases from J, the junction kept 9 bases outside the gene matches. The CDR3 runs to 15 residues. CDR3 in amino acids: CAIRRAGGDTDTQYF. In DNA, the CDR3 is TGTGCCATCCGTAGAGCGGGGGGGGACACAGATACGCAGTATTTT.

The V gene is TRBV20-1, the J gene TRBJ2-3; no definite D call. Germline-derived CDR1 and CDR2 are DFQATT and SNEGSKA (reference sequence). CDR3 length: 11 residues. V lost 0 bases to trimming and J lost 7 bases, with 5 bases between them. For the CDR3, the DNA is TGCAGTGCTAGAGATTCGAATACGCAGTATTTT. The encoded protein is CSARDSNTQYF.

The chain uses TRBV2 and TRBJ2-4; D unresolved. The V end was cut by 1 base, the J end by 2 bases, with 6 bases between. CDR1 is SNHLY and CDR2 is FYNNEI in the germline V gene. The length of the CDR3 is 14 residues. As DNA, the CDR3 is TGTGCCAGCAGTGAAGAGCTGTCCAAAAACATTCAGTACTTC. Protein product: CASSEELSKNIQYF.

This chain links TRBV18 with TRBJ1-3; D is undetermined. The germline V and J ends were trimmed by 0 bases and 0 bases, with 9 bases remaining between them. The CDR3 contains 16 residues. Germline-derived CDR1 and CDR2 are KGHSH and LQKENI. CDR3 residues: CASSPPGRISGNTIYF. The CDR3 bases are TGTGCCAGCTCACCACCGGGCAGAATCTCTGGAAACACCATATATTTT. Looking up the rest from reference TRBV18 and TRBJ1-3 gives the full variable domain: NAGVMQNPRHLVRRRGQEARLRCSPMKGHSHVYWYRQLPEEGLKFMVYLQKENIIDESGMPKERFSAEFPKEGPSILRIQQVVRGDSAAYFCASSPPGRISGNTIYFGEGSWLTVV.

V and J are TRBV6-6 and TRBJ2-2; D unresolved. Trimming shortened V by 2 bases and J by 7 bases, and 8 bases separated the two germline ends. This CDR3 has 13 residues. Germline V gene sequence: CDR1 MNHNY, CDR2 SVGAGI (reference sequence). The CDR3 loop reads CASSYRDGGELFF. Here the CDR3 DNA reads TGTGCCAGCAGTTACAGAGACGGCGGGGAGCTGTTTTTT.